The 19 T cell receptor beta chains presented below share a single source sample, sequenced in a study of blood T cell repertoires in COVID-19. TCRdb keeps only in-frame clones here, not all; method: immunoSEQ multiplex PCR. The data contain 200,000 to 250,000 clones, roughly 80% of them singletons. The sequencing sample was made of peripheral blood. Receptors originate from an elderly woman with acute or convalescent COVID-19.

This rearrangement joins TRBV29-1 to TRBJ1-2, with D hard to call. Looked up from germline, CDR1 is SQVTM and CDR2 is ANQGSEA. This CDR3 contains 12 residues. V was trimmed by 1 base and J by 4 bases, leaving 7 bases between them. This chain's CDR3 is CSVEGGVYGYTF. CDR3 in DNA: TGCAGCGTTGAAGGGGGAGTCTATGGCTACACCTTC.

This clone turned up a few times. This chain uses TRBV7-8 with TRBJ2-3; D unresolved. The CDR3 covers 15 residues. CDR1 SGHVS and CDR2 FQNEAQ come from the germline V gene. Trimming shortened V by 2 bases and J by 2 bases, and 11 bases separated the two germline ends. The DNA of the CDR3 is TGTGCCAGCAGCTTAATGGTGGGCAACACAGATACGCAGTATTTT. Protein product: CASSLMVGNTDTQYF.

The chain employs TRBV7-8 and TRBJ1-5; 7 bases line up with TRBD1. The CDR3 extends over 16 amino acids. Germline V gives CDR1 SGHVS, CDR2 FQNEAQ. V was pared by 5 bases and J by 4 bases, with 11 bases of the junction left unmatched. The CDR3 protein is CASSLEARQGNQPQHF. DNA of the CDR3: TGTGCCAGCAGCCTCGAGGCCAGACAGGGTAATCAGCCCCAGCATTTT.

The CDR3 sequence is CASRGGTSTDTQYF. In nucleotides, the CDR3 is TGTGCCAGCCGGGGGGGGACTAGCACAGATACGCAGTATTTT. The rearrangement links TRBV2 to TRBJ2-3; 8 positions agree with TRBD2. Looked up from germline, CDR1 is SNHLY and CDR2 is FYNNEI. Germline trimming cut 8 bases from V and 0 bases from J; bases unmatched to any gene: 4. The CDR3 runs to 14 residues.

The rearrangement joins TRBV25-1 to TRBJ2-7; 11 bases match TRBD1. Per the germline V gene, CDR1 is MGHDK and CDR2 is SYGVNS. This CDR3 comprises 14 residues. The ends lost 9 bases at V and 4 bases at J; junction bases unmatched: 8. CDR3 residues: CASFPGQGVYEQYF. In nucleotides, the CDR3 is TGTGCCAGTTTCCCGGGACAGGGGGTTTACGAGCAGTACTTC.

This clone was detected many times. V gene TRBV30 combines with J gene TRBJ1-5, with 7 bases matching TRBD1. Unmatched junction bases numbered 8, after V lost 3 bases and J lost 6 bases. Looked up from germline, CDR1 is GTSNPN and CDR2 is SVGIG (reference sequence). The length of the CDR3 is 14 residues. This chain's CDR3 is CAWSLRGAGQPQHF. In nucleotides, the CDR3 is TGTGCCTGGAGCCTCAGGGGGGCAGGTCAGCCCCAGCATTTT.

This clone was counted only a few times. The chain uses TRBV9 and TRBJ1-4; D perhaps matches TRBD1 (6 bases). Per the germline V gene, CDR1 is SGDLS and CDR2 is YYNGEE. The CDR3 covers 15 residues. V was clipped by 0 bases and J by 7 bases, with 13 bases between them. CDR3 amino acids: CASSVDPGAGEKLFF. In DNA form, the CDR3 reads TGTGCCAGCAGCGTAGATCCAGGGGCAGGTGAAAAACTGTTTTTT. The full variable domain, its missing parts supplied by reference TRBV9 and TRBJ1-4, is DSGVTQTPKHLITATGQRVTLRCSPRSGDLSVYWYQQSLDQGLQFLIQYYNGEERAKGNILERFSAQQFPDLHSELNLSSLELGDSALYFCASSVDPGAGEKLFFGSGTQLSVL.

This clone has ten or more counts. V and J are TRBV13 and TRBJ2-2; no clear D gene. The V and J ends lost 0 bases and 4 bases respectively, with 9 bases between them. CDR1 and CDR2 from the germline V gene are PRHDT and FYEKMQ (reference sequence). The CDR3 has 15 residues. DNA of the CDR3: TGTGCCAGCAGCTTAGGGAACAGAGTCACCGGGGAGCTGTTTTTT. It yields the protein CASSLGNRVTGELFF.

The chain has TRBV27 and TRBJ2-5, with TRBD2 identical over 8 bases. The CDR3 runs 17 residues. V was pared by 6 bases and J by 5 bases, with 17 bases of the junction left unmatched. CDR1 is MNHEY, CDR2 SMNVEV, per germline (reference sequence). The CDR3 here is CASSPSHSGTSSETQYF. The DNA of the CDR3 is TGTGCCAGCAGCCCCTCCCATAGCGGGACGAGTTCGGAGACCCAGTACTTC.

The chain is built from TRBV7-9 and TRBJ2-2; TRBD1 agrees at 9 bases. Germline CDR1 SEHNR, CDR2 FQNEAQ (reference sequence). The CDR3 covers 14 residues. Germline trimming cut 10 bases from V and 6 bases from J; bases unmatched to any gene: 9. In nucleotides, the CDR3 is TGTGCCACCGCCGGGACAGGGTGGCCCGGGGAGCTGTTTTTT. The encoded protein is CATAGTGWPGELFF. Drawing the rest from reference TRBV7-9 and TRBJ2-2, the complete variable domain is DTGVSQNPRHKITKRGQNVTFRCDPISEHNRLYWYRQTLGQGPEFLTYFQNEAQLEKSRLLSDRFSAERPKGSFSTLEIQRTEQGDSAMYLCATAGTGWPGELFFGEGSRLTVL.

The chain couples TRBV30 to TRBJ1-2; TRBD1 agrees at 10 bases. The CDR3 length is 14 residues. Per germline, CDR1 GTSNPN and CDR2 SVGIG (reference sequence). DNA of the CDR3: TGTGCTTTGCATAGACAGGGGGCGGACTATGGCTACACCTTC. Encoded protein: CALHRQGADYGYTF.

V and J are TRBV30 and TRBJ2-7; D is unresolved. V was trimmed by 2 bases and J by 0 bases, leaving 8 bases between them. CDR1 GTSNPN and CDR2 SVGIG come from the germline V gene (reference sequence). CDR3 length equals 13 residues. The chain's CDR3 is CAWSRRSSYEQYF. The CDR3 nucleotides are TGTGCCTGGAGTCGTCGGAGCTCCTACGAGCAGTACTTC. The full variable domain, with the rest looked up from reference TRBV30 and TRBJ2-7, is SQTIHQWPATLVQPVGSPLSLECTVEGTSNPNLYWYRQAAGRGLQLLFYSVGIGQISSEVPQNLSASRPQDRQFILSSKKLLLSDSGFYLCAWSRRSSYEQYFGPGTRLTVT.

The chain links TRBV27 to TRBJ1-2; TRBD1 agrees at 9 bases. CDR3 length: 13 residues. The V gene end was trimmed by 5 bases and the J gene end by 6 bases; junction bases not matched to a gene: 4. Germline V lookup: CDR1 MNHEY, CDR2 SMNVEV (reference sequence). The CDR3 nucleotides are TGTGCCAGCAGTCTACAGGGGGCGCATGGCTACACCTTC. Encoded protein: CASSLQGAHGYTF.

J is TRBJ1-1 and V is TRBV7-3; 7 bases are shared with TRBD1. CDR1 and CDR2 (germline): SGHTA, FQGTGA. After removal of 2 bases from V and 6 bases from J, the junction contained 6 bases not matched to a gene. The CDR3 consists of 14 residues. CDR3 coding DNA: TGTGCCAGCAGCTTAGAGATACAGGGGTCTGAAGCTTTCTTT. Its translation is CASSLEIQGSEAFF. Using reference TRBV7-3 and TRBJ1-1 for the parts outside the CDR3, the full variable domain is GAGVSQTPSNKVTEKGKYVELRCDPISGHTALYWYRQSLGQGPEFLIYFQGTGAADDSGLPNDRFFAVRPEGSVSTLKIQRTERGDSAVYLCASSLEIQGSEAFFGQGTRLTVV.

The chain combines TRBV19 with TRBJ2-2; 8 bases fit TRBD1. Germline V CDR1 and CDR2: LNHDA, SQIVND (reference sequence). This CDR3 contains 15 residues. The V segment lost 1 base and the J segment 4 bases; nucleotides outside the gene matches: 2. The CDR3 bases are TGTGCCAGTAGTATAGGCAGGGGGCCCACCGGGGAGCTGTTTTTT. Amino acid sequence: CASSIGRGPTGELFF.

V gene TRBV18 combines with J gene TRBJ1-4, with D perhaps matching TRBD1 (5 bases). This CDR3 spans 15 amino acids. Between the trimmed V and J ends, which lost 1 base and 4 bases, there was a span of 10 bases. Germline assignment: CDR1 KGHSH and CDR2 LQKENI. The CDR3 DNA is TGTGCCAGCTCACCACAGGGGTCCGTTAATGAAAAACTGTTTTTT. This encodes CASSPQGSVNEKLFF.

V usage is TRBV5-1 and J usage is TRBJ1-1; tentative D call: TRBD1 (6 bases). The ends were cut back, 1 base at V and 5 bases at J, with 12 bases in the middle. The length of the CDR3 is 14 residues. Germline V gene lookup returns CDR1 SGHRS and CDR2 YFSETQ. DNA for the CDR3: TGCGCCAGCAGCTTGCTGGGGGCTGAAACTGAAGCTTTCTTT. Its translation: CASSLLGAETEAFF.

The chain recombines TRBV6-5 with TRBJ1-3; the match to TRBD1 covers 7 bases. Looked up from germline, CDR1 is MNHEY and CDR2 is SVGAGI. This CDR3 has 13 amino acids. V dropped 6 bases and J dropped 6; count of bases not matched to a gene: 5. The CDR3 spells CASRKQGLNTIYF. The DNA of the CDR3 is TGTGCCAGCAGGAAACAGGGGCTAAACACCATATATTTT.

The chain couples TRBV3-1 (or the pseudogene TRBV3-2) to TRBJ1-3, with TRBD1 matching 9 bases. CDR3 length: 15 amino acids. The germline gives CDR1 LGHDT, CDR2 YNNKEL (reference sequence). Germline trimming cut 4 bases from V and 0 bases from J; bases unmatched to any gene: 1. The CDR3 nucleotides read TGTGCCAGCAGCCCGGGACAGGGCTCTGGAAACACCATATATTTT. Translation gives CASSPGQGSGNTIYF.